This T cell receptor beta chain was captured in a study of T cells after yellow fever vaccination. Study information: Those fractions that held only low numbers of cells were prepared using the SMART-Seq v4 Ultra Low Input RNA kit.

General study results and limits: Weaker overall, the secondary response nonetheless peaked faster (day 5 versus 15). The booster saw the reappearance of most primary-vaccination clones (about 95% CD4, 88% CD8).

They built TCR cDNA with 5'RACE template switching, a step that put in a universal primer site and UMIs. MiXCR was run by TCRdb on the 5' RACE reads, yielding one entry per CDR3 protein. The table has some 320,000 distinct CDR3 sequences, roughly 8.7% seen once. This clonotype was picked up many times. No antigen is known for it. Germline V gene lookup returns CDR1 MNHEY and CDR2 SVGEGT. CDR3 length: 11 amino acids. With V trimmed by 4 bases and J by 12 bases, 5 bases remained unmatched. The sequenced sample was PBMCs, obtained on the day of the first yellow fever vaccination. The sequence came from a man aged 18 to 29 who received the YFV17D yellow fever vaccine. The rearrangement uses TRBV6-2 or TRBV6-3 and TRBJ1-1, with 7 bases fitting TRBD1. DNA of the CDR3: TGTGCCAGCAGTTGGACAGGCCGAACTTTCTTT. It is translated as CASSWTGRTFF.